This T cell receptor (beta chain) is drawn from a study of blood T cell repertoires in COVID-19. Clones were sequenced by immunoSEQ multiplex PCR, and TCRdb holds only the in-frame ones, with some missing. This table has approximately 240,000 clones, roughly 84% appearing once. Germline CDR1 SGHRS, CDR2 YFSETQ. Trimming stripped 9 bases from V and 1 base from J, with 13 bases between. This CDR3 comprises 13 residues. The TCR comes from an elderly woman with active or convalescent COVID-19. This sequence joins TRBV5-1 and TRBJ2-5, with D tentatively TRBD2 (7 bases). Sequenced input: peripheral blood. The CDR3 sequence is CATKGGPQETQYF. For the CDR3, the DNA is TGCGCCACCAAGGGGGGGCCCCAAGAGACCCAGTACTTC.